This T cell receptor (beta chain) was sequenced during a study of blood T cell repertoires in COVID-19. In the study overall: Whether acute or convalescent, the COVID-19 samples came from the United States, Italy and Spain. The analysed material was cDNA or gDNA that came from T cells, B-cell-depleted T cells, or PBMCs.

Study processing details: Amplification of reference gene primers was used by the study to estimate nucleated cell counts. Method: immunoSEQ multiplex PCR; TCRdb's copy keeps in-frame clones and lacks some. The V and J calls and clone size were taken over from that table, and D and trimming were inferred from the DNA. Here the sample spans 90,000 to 150,000 clones, around 80% being singletons. J was trimmed by 5 bases and V by 6 bases; bases with no gene match: 10. CDR3 size: 15 residues. Germline CDR1 is MNHNY and CDR2 is SVGAGI (reference sequence). The receptor was isolated from a woman older than 75 with acute or convalescent COVID-19. The chain links TRBV6-6 to TRBJ1-5; 7 nucleotides line up with TRBD1. Sequencing input: peripheral blood. CDR3 in DNA: TGTGCCAGCAGCGCAGGGGGACAGCGGGATCAGCCCCAGCATTTT. Translation gives CASSAGGQRDQPQHF.